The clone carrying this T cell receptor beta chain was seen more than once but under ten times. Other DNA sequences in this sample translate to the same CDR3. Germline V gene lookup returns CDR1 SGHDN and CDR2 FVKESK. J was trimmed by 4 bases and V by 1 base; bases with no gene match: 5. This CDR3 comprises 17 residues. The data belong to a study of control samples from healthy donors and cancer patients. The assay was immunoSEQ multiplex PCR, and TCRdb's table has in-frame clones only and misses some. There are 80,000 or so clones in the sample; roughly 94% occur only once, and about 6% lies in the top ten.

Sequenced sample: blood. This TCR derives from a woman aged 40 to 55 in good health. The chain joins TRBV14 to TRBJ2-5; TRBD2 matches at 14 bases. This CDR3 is CASSQGLAGGPRETQYF. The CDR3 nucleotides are TGTGCCAGCAGCCAAGGACTAGCGGGAGGGCCCAGAGAGACCCAGTACTTC.